Listed below are T cell receptor beta chains from one sample, sequenced in a study of blood T cells in healthy people across ages. MiXCR was run by TCRdb on the 5' RACE reads, yielding one entry per CDR3 protein. The table includes approximately 1,700,000 distinct CDR3 sequences, around 40% detected once. The specimen sequenced was blood. The receptors come from a human donor in good health. Each CDR3 is given with its conserved first and last residue. A D gene is named only where the DNA matches it firmly. Clone size is stated in some rows and not others, as once, few, many or a class when expanded.

TGCGCCAGCACCCAGGGGACAGAAGAGACCCAGTACTTC,CASTQGTEETQYF,TRBD1,13,NA,TRBJ2-5,TRBV5-1
TGCAGTGTCCCGGCGGGACTGCGCACAGATACGCAGTATTTT,CSVPAGLRTDTQYF,NA,14,NA,TRBJ2-3,TRBV20-1
TGTGCCAGCAGTTTCGGACAGGGGGATGGGGGCTACACCTTC,CASSFGQGDGGYTF,TRBD1,14,few,TRBJ1-2,TRBV12-3/TRBV12-4
TGCGCCAGCAGCCAAGATATAGGGGATTCCTACGAGCAGTACTTC,CASSQDIGDSYEQYF,NA,15,NA,TRBJ2-7,TRBV4-3
TGCAGTGCTACACCGCCGGGACAGGGAAACTATGGCTACACCTTC,CSATPPGQGNYGYTF,TRBD1,15,NA,TRBJ1-2,TRBV20-1
TGCAGTGCGTCAGGCGGGGCTAGCTCCTACAACGAGCAGTTCTTC,CSASGGASSYNEQFF,NA,15,NA,TRBJ2-1,TRBV20-1
TGTGCCAGTACGTGGGGGGGACTGGAAGGCTACACCTTC,CASTWGGLEGYTF,NA,13,NA,TRBJ1-2,TRBV12-3/TRBV12-4
TGCGCCAGCAGCTCGAAACAGGGATTGAACACTGAAGCTTTCTTT,CASSSKQGLNTEAFF,NA,15,few,TRBJ1-1,TRBV5-1
TGCAGTGCTAGGACACAGGGGTTTCTGTATGGCTACACCTTC,CSARTQGFLYGYTF,TRBD1,14,NA,TRBJ1-2,TRBV20-1
TGTGCCAGCAGTTTAACAATACTAACACACGGCTACACCTTC,CASSLTILTHGYTF,NA,14,NA,TRBJ1-2,TRBV12-3/TRBV12-4
TGCGCCAGCAACCAAGTGGGGGCATATCACGAGCAGTACTTC,CASNQVGAYHEQYF,NA,14,NA,TRBJ2-7,TRBV4-1
TGTGCCACCTCGGACAGCTTAGTTTACAATGAGCAGTTCTTC,CATSDSLVYNEQFF,NA,14,NA,TRBJ2-1,TRBV27
TGTGCCAGCAGCAGATGGGACTCTGGGGCCAACGTCCTGACTTTC,CASSRWDSGANVLTF,NA,15,few,TRBJ2-6,TRBV21-1
TGTGCCAGCAGCCCTGACAGCCTTGAGGACGAGCAGTACTTC,CASSPDSLEDEQYF,NA,14,few,TRBJ2-7,TRBV4-2
TGCGCCAGCAGCCAAGTAAAGGGACAGAACTGCTATGGCTACACCTTC,CASSQVKGQNCYGYTF,TRBD1,16,NA,TRBJ1-2,TRBV4-1
TGTGCCATCAGTGATTCCGGGACGGTGAACACTGAAGCTTTCTTT,CAISDSGTVNTEAFF,NA,15,NA,TRBJ1-1,TRBV10-3
TGTGCCAGCAGCCAAGAAATGCGGGATGATTCACCCCTCCACTTT,CASSQEMRDDSPLHF,NA,15,NA,TRBJ1-6,TRBV4-2
TGTGCCAGCAGTTTATGGGGGACACCAGCTTACGAGCAGTACTTC,CASSLWGTPAYEQYF,NA,15,few,TRBJ2-7,TRBV28
TGTGCCAGCAGCTCTAGGACTAGCGGGGGGGACAACACCGGGGAGCTGTTTTTT,CASSSRTSGGDNTGELFF,TRBD2,18,NA,TRBJ2-2,TRBV7-6
TGTGCCAGCAGCGTAGCAGATAACACTGAAGCTTTCTTT,CASSVADNTEAFF,NA,13,NA,TRBJ1-1,TRBV9
TGTGCCAGCAGCTCCGTCCGGGGTGGTACGCAGTATTTT,CASSSVRGGTQYF,NA,13,few,TRBJ2-3,TRBV28
TGTGCCAGCAGTGAATATCTCGGGACAGGGAAGGGCCACACAGATACGCAGTATTTT,CASSEYLGTGKGHTDTQYF,TRBD1,19,NA,TRBJ2-3,TRBV25-1
TGCAGTGCTTTAGATAGAAGCTCCTACAATGAGCAGTTCTTC,CSALDRSSYNEQFF,NA,14,NA,TRBJ2-1,TRBV20-1
TGTGCCAGCAGCTTAGCGTCGGCTTACCATGAGCAGTTCTTC,CASSLASAYHEQFF,NA,14,few,TRBJ2-1,TRBV7-9
TGCAGCGTTGAAGATCTGGGAGGGCTTACTGAAGCTTTCTTT,CSVEDLGGLTEAFF,NA,14,NA,TRBJ1-1,TRBV29-1
TGCGCCAGCAGCCAGGGAATGGATACGCAGTATTTT,CASSQGMDTQYF,NA,12,NA,TRBJ2-3,TRBV4-3
TGTGCCAGCAGTTACTATCAAACCCCCGGGTATGGCTACACCTTC,CASSYYQTPGYGYTF,NA,15,NA,TRBJ1-2,TRBV6-5
TGTGCCAGCAGCTTATGGGTAGGACAGGCTACTGAAGCTTTCTTT,CASSLWVGQATEAFF,TRBD1,15,few,TRBJ1-1,TRBV7-9
TGTGCCAGCAGCTTCCTCCTAGCGGGGGCGAACAATGAGCAGTTCTTC,CASSFLLAGANNEQFF,TRBD2,16,NA,TRBJ2-1,TRBV11-3